These 29 T cell receptor beta chains came from one sample sequenced in a study of regulatory T cells in long-lasting Graves disease. Assembly of TCR beta libraries relied on iRepertoire HTBI primers together with Arm-PCR of CDR3 regions. TCRdb called the multiplex PCR reads again in MiXCR, with one record for every CDR3 protein. The repertoire holds more than 400,000 distinct CDR3 sequences, 15% to 20% seen once, with 12% in the top ten. The sample's time point: newly diagnosed GD, antithyroid drugs for less than 3 months. From PBMCs, RNA was extracted and then used to make the TCR library. The data were also submitted as part of a second study, on T cells in Graves' hyperthyroidism and ophthalmopathy.

Sequenced here: peripheral blood mononuclear cells (PBMCs), sampled at new diagnosis, from a patient treated with antithyroid drugs. Receptors originate from a middle-aged man with Graves disease.

This clonotype was recorded many times. The gene calls are TRBV11-3 and TRBJ2-2; D perhaps matches TRBD2 (5 bases). This CDR3 is built from 14 residues. CDR1 is SGHNT, CDR2 YENEEA, per germline. Between the trimmed V and J ends, which lost 2 bases and 4 bases, there was a span of 8 bases. The CDR3 is CASSLKRTTGELFF. In DNA form, the CDR3 reads TGTGCCAGCAGCTTAAAGCGGACCACCGGGGAGCTGTTTTTT.

Of note for this clonotype: A far larger clone is one base from this, pointing to a likely read error. Since the CDR3 does not end with the conserved phenylalanine or tryptophan, this likely comes from a read error. The chain is built from TRBV7-8 and TRBJ2-5; D gene unclear. Germline CDR1 reads SGHVS; CDR2 reads FQNEAQ. V was clipped by 5 bases and J by 5 bases, with 9 bases between them. The CDR3 runs to 12 residues. The CDR3 spells CASSQELETQYL. For the CDR3, the DNA is TGTGCCAGCAGCCAAGAGCTGGAGACCCAGTACCTC.

This clonotype was observed at least ten times. The chain joins TRBV28 to TRBJ1-5; D unresolved. Germline V CDR1 and CDR2: MDHEN, SYDVKM. This CDR3 comprises 12 residues. V was shortened by 6 bases and J by 7 bases, with 10 bases between the two germline ends. The CDR3 spells CASSYTGQPQHF. The CDR3 DNA reads as TGTGCCAGCAGCTACACCGGGCAGCCCCAGCATTTT.

This clonotype was counted many times. The chain carries TRBV30 and TRBJ2-7; D gene uncertain. Germline CDR1 and CDR2: GTSNPN and SVGIG (reference sequence). Trimming stripped 0 bases from V and 4 bases from J, with 7 bases between. The length of the CDR3 is 12 residues. The CDR3 bases are TGTGCCTGGAGTGTGCGAGAATACGAGCAGTACTTC. This encodes CAWSVREYEQYF.

This clonotype was counted many times. The V call is TRBV5-1, the J call TRBJ2-5; D might be TRBD2 (5 bases). Germline V gene data show CDR1 as SGHRS and CDR2 as YFSETQ. The CDR3 has 16 amino acids. V was clipped by 1 base and J by 2 bases, with 15 bases between them. CDR3 sequence reads: CASSLRLSSLQETQYF. In DNA form, the CDR3 reads TGCGCCAGCAGCTTGAGACTTTCTAGCCTTCAAGAGACCCAGTACTTC.

The J gene is TRBJ2-7, the V gene TRBV19, with TRBD1 matching 7 bases. CDR3 size: 12 residues. The V segment lost 9 bases and the J segment 2 bases; nucleotides outside the gene matches: 4. Germline CDR1 reads LNHDA; CDR2 reads SQIVND (reference sequence). In nucleotides, the CDR3 is TGTGCCAGAACAGGACAGGCCTACGAGCAGTACTTC. Encoded protein: CARTGQAYEQYF.

This clonotype was recorded at least ten times. The chain has TRBV10-2 and TRBJ2-7; D remains ambiguous. CDR3 size: 13 residues. Germline values: CDR1 WSHSY, CDR2 SAAADI. The germline V and J ends were trimmed by 3 bases and 3 bases, with 9 bases remaining between them. The CDR3 DNA is TGCGCCAGCAGTGATTTATGGGACTACGAGCAGTACTTC. Its protein is CASSDLWDYEQYF.

V and J are TRBV6-1 and TRBJ2-7, with 13 bases aligning to TRBD2. The CDR3 covers 21 residues. Germline CDR1 reads MNHNS; CDR2 reads SASEGT. V gave up 6 bases and J gave up 4 bases; unmatched junction bases: 24. CDR3 region: CASSQLDRGLGLAGVMYEQYF. The CDR3 DNA reads as TGTGCCAGCAGCCAACTCGACCGGGGGCTAGGACTAGCGGGAGTCATGTACGAGCAGTACTTC.

Turning to this clonotype: This is likely an artifact of a read error, given a far larger clone one base away. The V gene is TRBV20-1, the J gene TRBJ2-1, with unresolved D. CDR3 length equals 14 residues. V lost 1 base and J lost 10, with 17 bases in between. The germline CDR1 and CDR2 sequences are DFQATT and SNEGSKA (reference sequence). The DNA of the CDR3 is TGCAGTGCTAGAGGCCACGGACGCTCCTACGAGCAGTTCTTC. Translated, it gives CSARGHGRSYEQFF.

Ten or more counts support this clonotype. The chain couples TRBV6-5 to TRBJ1-2; D gene uncertain. From germline, CDR1 is MNHEY and CDR2 SVGAGI. V dropped 4 bases and J dropped 3 bases, with 12 bases sitting between them. The CDR3 covers 14 residues. CDR3 region: CASSSTDPYYGYTF. The CDR3 DNA follows: TGTGCCAGCAGTTCGACGGACCCCTACTATGGCTACACCTTC.

V is TRBV27 and J is TRBJ2-1, with 7 nucleotides matching TRBD2. V shed 8 bases, J shed 2 bases, and the junction held 0 bases outside the gene matches. The CDR3 extends over 12 amino acids. In germline, CDR1 is MNHEY, CDR2 SMNVEV (reference sequence). DNA for the CDR3: TGTGCCAGCGGGAGGGCCTACAATGAGCAGTTCTTC. It encodes CASGRAYNEQFF.

V gene TRBV28 combines with J gene TRBJ1-2; tentative D call: TRBD1 (6 bases). This CDR3 spans 14 amino acids. Germline assignment: CDR1 MDHEN and CDR2 SYDVKM. Trimming removed 8 bases from V and 4 bases from J, with 17 bases in between. CDR3 amino acids: CASATGHQGYGYTF. The DNA of the CDR3 is TGTGCCAGCGCGACGGGACACCAGGGCTATGGCTACACCTTC.

This chain links TRBV5-1 with TRBJ1-1; a weak D match, TRBD1 (6 bases). Trimming removed 5 bases from V and 4 bases from J, with 15 bases in between. From germline, CDR1 is SGHRS and CDR2 YFSETQ. This CDR3 has 14 amino acids. In DNA form, the CDR3 reads TGCGCCAGCAGATTTAACAGGGAGAGCACTGAAGCTTTCTTT. This sequence encodes CASRFNRESTEAFF.

This clonotype has more than one count but fewer than ten. The rearrangement uses TRBV7-9 and TRBJ1-1, with 7 bases that match TRBD1. CDR1 SEHNR and CDR2 FQNEAQ come from the germline V gene (reference sequence). The V segment lost 5 bases and the J segment 1 base; nucleotides outside the gene matches: 4. The CDR3 totals 14 residues. This chain's CDR3 is CASSTRDRNTEAFF. CDR3 DNA: TGTGCCAGCAGCACCCGGGACAGGAACACTGAAGCTTTCTTT.

The genes are TRBV20-1 and TRBJ2-3, with D perhaps assigned TRBD1 or TRBD2 (5 bases each). From germline, CDR1 is DFQATT and CDR2 SNEGSKA (reference sequence). The CDR3 runs 13 residues. V lost 6 bases and J lost 2, with 12 bases in between. The CDR3 coding sequence is TGCAGTGCCGGGGCGGATATCACAGATACGCAGTATTTT. Protein: CSAGADITDTQYF.

The chain uses TRBV27 and TRBJ1-6; the match to TRBD1 covers 8 bases. J gave up 8 bases and V 6 bases, and 9 bases lay outside the gene matches. Germline CDR1 and CDR2: MNHEY and SMNVEV (reference sequence). The CDR3 extends over 15 amino acids. The CDR3 loop is CASRLRQGTDSPLHF. The CDR3, as DNA: TGTGCCAGCAGACTTCGACAGGGGACGGATTCACCCCTCCACTTT.

This clonotype has just a few counts. The V gene is TRBV29-1, the J gene TRBJ2-1; D is undetermined. The germline V gene has CDR1 SQVTM and CDR2 ANQGSEA. The CDR3 has 12 amino acids. V was cut by 7 bases and J by 5 bases, with 12 bases left in between. Here the CDR3 reads CSGKGLNNEQFF. CDR3 coding DNA: TGCAGCGGCAAGGGTCTGAACAATGAGCAGTTCTTC.

The chain carries TRBV19 and TRBJ2-5; D may correspond to TRBD1 or TRBD2 (5 bases each). The CDR3 totals 14 residues. In germline, CDR1 is LNHDA, CDR2 SQIVND (reference sequence). With 3 bases removed from V and 1 base from J, the gap between germline ends came to 9 bases. This chain's CDR3 is CASSIGAVQETQYF. Written as DNA, the CDR3 is TGTGCCAGTAGTATCGGGGCAGTCCAAGAGACCCAGTACTTC.

This clonotype was seen repeatedly, ten times or more. This chain links TRBV18 with TRBJ2-1, with 13 nucleotides matching TRBD2. CDR3 size: 15 residues. The V segment lost 4 bases and the J segment 7 bases; nucleotides outside the gene matches: 4. In germline, CDR1 is KGHSH, CDR2 LQKENI. CDR3 residues: CASSRGLAGENEQFF. CDR3 nucleotide sequence: TGTGCCAGCTCACGAGGACTAGCGGGAGAAAATGAGCAGTTCTTC.

This clonotype was found many times. The V call is TRBV2, the J call TRBJ1-2, with no clear D. Germline loops: CDR1 SNHLY, CDR2 FYNNEI. V shed 4 bases and J shed 3 bases, with 15 bases lying between them. CDR3 size: 15 residues. CDR3 coding DNA: TGTGCCAGCAGTGTAGGTTTGGGATGGGACTATGGCTACACCTTC. Encoded protein: CASSVGLGWDYGYTF.

This clonotype occurred many times. The V gene is TRBV2, the J gene TRBJ1-5; 9 nucleotides match TRBD1. The V gene end was trimmed by 5 bases and the J gene end by 7 bases; junction bases not matched to a gene: 12. CDR3 length: 16 residues. Per the germline V gene, CDR1 is SNHLY and CDR2 is FYNNEI. The CDR3 DNA is TGTGCCAGCAGTCCTGACAGGGGGAATCTTGGCCAGCCCCAGCATTTT. Translating gives CASSPDRGNLGQPQHF.

This clonotype came up many times. The chain carries TRBV7-9 and TRBJ2-7, with a possible D match to TRBD2 (5 bases). The germline V gene has CDR1 SEHNR and CDR2 FQNEAQ (reference sequence). V lost 0 bases and J 7 bases, leaving 10 bases between the germline ends. The CDR3 spans 13 residues. The CDR3 region is CASSLAGDLEQYF. CDR3 DNA sequence: TGTGCCAGCAGCTTAGCGGGAGACCTAGAGCAGTACTTC.

A single count supports this clonotype. A much larger clone differs by one base, so this may be a read error. The chain combines TRBV28 with TRBJ2-7; D is possibly TRBD1 (5 bases). This CDR3 is built from 14 residues. Germline-derived CDR1 and CDR2 are MDHEN and SYDVKM. CDR3 bases: TGTGCCAGCAACTATAGGGGCTCCTCCTTCGAGCAGTACTTC. Residues: CASNYRGSSFEQYF.

This clonotype has more than one count but fewer than ten. The chain carries TRBV14 and TRBJ1-1; a possible D gene is TRBD1 (6 bases). V lost 3 bases and J lost 12, with 20 bases in between. This CDR3 comprises 14 residues. Germline assignment: CDR1 SGHDN and CDR2 FVKESK. The CDR3 sequence is CASSHAAWDMSTFF. The CDR3 nucleotides are TGTGCCAGCAGCCATGCGGCCTGGGACATGTCAACTTTCTTT.

This clonotype has a count of ten or more. The chain is built from TRBV28 and TRBJ2-2, with D unclear. Germline CDR1 is MDHEN and CDR2 is SYDVKM. This CDR3 contains 12 residues. Between the trimmed V and J ends, which lost 2 bases and 7 bases, there was a span of 5 bases. CDR3 bases: TGTGCCAGCAGTTTACCGGGCGGGGAGCTGTTTTTT. It translates to CASSLPGGELFF.

This clonotype appeared many times. This rearrangement joins TRBV11-2 to TRBJ2-3; D is undetermined. V lost 0 bases, J lost 4 bases, and 2 bases lay in between. The CDR3 extends over 12 amino acids. In germline, CDR1 is SGHAT, CDR2 FQNNGV. CDR3 loop: CASSLESDTQYF. Here the CDR3 DNA reads TGTGCCAGCAGCTTAGAGTCAGATACGCAGTATTTT.

This clonotype was seen a handful of times. This chain links TRBV20-1 with TRBJ2-3; 7 positions match TRBD2. This CDR3 contains 15 residues. Germline lookup yields CDR1 DFQATT and CDR2 SNEGSKA (reference sequence). After removal of 0 bases from V and 2 bases from J, the junction contained 5 bases not matched to a gene. CDR3 coding DNA: TGCAGTGCTAGAGAGGTGGGAGGGCCCACAGATACGCAGTATTTT. Translated, it gives CSAREVGGPTDTQYF.

This clonotype was detected only a few times. The chain uses TRBV10-3 and TRBJ1-5, with D possibly matching TRBD1 (5 bases). The CDR3 contains 14 residues. Trimming removed 8 bases at V and 4 bases at J, with 15 bases between. Germline V lookup: CDR1 ENHRY, CDR2 SYGVKD. The CDR3, as DNA: TGTGCCATCCAGGAGGCAGGGTTGAATCAGCCCCAGCATTTT. It encodes CAIQEAGLNQPQHF.

The CDR3 DNA reads as TGTGCCAGCAGTTTAGTTCTGGGGGCGCAGTACTTC. This gives the protein CASSLVLGAQYF. V gene TRBV12-3 or TRBV12-4 combines with J gene TRBJ2-7; D perhaps matches TRBD1 (6 bases). V gave up 1 base and J gave up 9 bases, with 10 bases separating them. CDR3 length: 12 residues.